Included here is one T cell receptor beta chain sequence, with context. The antigen remains undetermined. Repertoires were generated with immunoSEQ multiplex PCR, while TCRdb's copy carries only in-frame clones and drops some. The sample yields roughly 93,000 clones, around 92% seen once. Germline assignment: CDR1 SQVTM and CDR2 ANQGSEA. The CDR3 has 13 residues. After removal of 2 bases from V and 2 bases from J, the junction contained 1 base not matched to a gene. This specimen comes from a study of graft-versus-host responses after intestinal transplantation. At the level of the study: Every recipient underwent anti-thymocyte globulin induction, then tacrolimus and steroids for roughly 3 years. Findings of the study overall: Investigators detected GvH clones in recipient marrow, with some emerging earlier in ileum or blood.

This sample comprised unstimulated CD8+ T cells sorted from spleen or lymph node cells, obtained before transplant. The chain is built from TRBV29-1 and TRBJ2-7, with 9 bases fitting TRBD2. The TCR comes from a human donor who was the organ donor for an intestinal transplant. CDR3 sequence (DNA): TGCAGCGTTGAACTAGCGGGACCCTACGAGCAGTACTTC. Translating gives CSVELAGPYEQYF.